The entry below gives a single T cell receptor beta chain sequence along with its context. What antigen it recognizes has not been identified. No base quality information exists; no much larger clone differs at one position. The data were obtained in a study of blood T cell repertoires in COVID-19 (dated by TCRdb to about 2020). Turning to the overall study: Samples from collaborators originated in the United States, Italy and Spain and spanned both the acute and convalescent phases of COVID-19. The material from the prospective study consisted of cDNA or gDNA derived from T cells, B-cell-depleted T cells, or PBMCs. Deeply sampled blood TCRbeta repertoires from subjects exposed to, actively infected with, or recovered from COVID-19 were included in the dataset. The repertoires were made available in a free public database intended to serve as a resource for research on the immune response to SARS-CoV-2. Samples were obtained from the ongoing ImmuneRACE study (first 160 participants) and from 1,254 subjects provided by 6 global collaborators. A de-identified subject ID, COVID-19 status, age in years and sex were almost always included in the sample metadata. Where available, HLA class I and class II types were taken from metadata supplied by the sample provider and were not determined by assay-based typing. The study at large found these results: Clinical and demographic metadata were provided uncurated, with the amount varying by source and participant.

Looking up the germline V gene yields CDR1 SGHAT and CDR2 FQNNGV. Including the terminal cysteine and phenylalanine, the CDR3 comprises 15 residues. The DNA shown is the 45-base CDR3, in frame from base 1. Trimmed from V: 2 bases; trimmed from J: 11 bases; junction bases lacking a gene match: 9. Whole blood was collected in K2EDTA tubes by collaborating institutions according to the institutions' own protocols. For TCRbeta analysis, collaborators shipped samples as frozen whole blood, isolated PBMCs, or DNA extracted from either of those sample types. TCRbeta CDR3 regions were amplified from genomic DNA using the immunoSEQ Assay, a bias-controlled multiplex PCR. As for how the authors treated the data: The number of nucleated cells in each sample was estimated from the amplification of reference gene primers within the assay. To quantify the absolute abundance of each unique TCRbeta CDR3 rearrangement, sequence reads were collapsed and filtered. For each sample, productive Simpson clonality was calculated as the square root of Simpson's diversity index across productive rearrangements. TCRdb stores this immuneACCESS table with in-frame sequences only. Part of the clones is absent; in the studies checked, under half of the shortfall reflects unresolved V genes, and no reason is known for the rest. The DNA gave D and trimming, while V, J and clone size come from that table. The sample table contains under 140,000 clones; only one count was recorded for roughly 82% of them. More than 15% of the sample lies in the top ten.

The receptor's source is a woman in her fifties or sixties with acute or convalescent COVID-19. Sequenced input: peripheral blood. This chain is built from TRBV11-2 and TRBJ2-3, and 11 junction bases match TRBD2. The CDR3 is CASSLLAGGDGEQYF. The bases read TGTGCCAGCAGCTTACTAGCGGGGGGCGATGGTGAGCAGTATTTT.